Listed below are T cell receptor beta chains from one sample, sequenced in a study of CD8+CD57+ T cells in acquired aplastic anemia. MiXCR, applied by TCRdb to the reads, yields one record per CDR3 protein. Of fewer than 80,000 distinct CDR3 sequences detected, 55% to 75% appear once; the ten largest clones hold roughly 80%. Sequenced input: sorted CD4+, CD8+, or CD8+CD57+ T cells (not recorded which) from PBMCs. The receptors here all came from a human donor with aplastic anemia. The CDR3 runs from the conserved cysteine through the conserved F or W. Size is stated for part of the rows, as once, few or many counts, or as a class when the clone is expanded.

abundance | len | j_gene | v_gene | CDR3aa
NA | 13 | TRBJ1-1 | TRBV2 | CASTSERGTEAFF
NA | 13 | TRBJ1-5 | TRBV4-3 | CASSQDSGQPQHF
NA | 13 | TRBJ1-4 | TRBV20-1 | CSARGGTDEKLFF
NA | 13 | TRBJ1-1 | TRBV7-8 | CASLILGSGSAFF
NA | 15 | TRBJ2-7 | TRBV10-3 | CAIVNPGQGKYEQYF
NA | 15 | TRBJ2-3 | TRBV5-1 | CASSYGSGSEYTQYF
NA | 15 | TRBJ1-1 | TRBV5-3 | CASSSASGMNTGAFF
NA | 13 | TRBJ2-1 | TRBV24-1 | CATSDSFDRVWYF
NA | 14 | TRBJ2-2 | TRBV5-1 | CASSWDLNTGELFF
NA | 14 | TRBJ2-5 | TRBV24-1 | CATGPSGSGETQYF
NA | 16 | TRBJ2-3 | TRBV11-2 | CASSWTSGGGTDTQYF
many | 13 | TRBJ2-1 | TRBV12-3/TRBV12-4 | CASSMGTYNEQFF
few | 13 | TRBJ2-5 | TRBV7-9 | CASSFPVWETQYF
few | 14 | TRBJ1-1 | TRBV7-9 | CASSLNEGTTEAFF
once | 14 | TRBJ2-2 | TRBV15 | CATSTGAGTGELFF
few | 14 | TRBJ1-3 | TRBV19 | CASSRGQGGNTIYF
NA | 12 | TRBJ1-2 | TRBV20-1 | CSARGSSYGYTF
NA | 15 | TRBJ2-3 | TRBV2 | CASSETGPAVDTQYF
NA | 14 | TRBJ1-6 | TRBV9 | CASSALHNNSPLHF
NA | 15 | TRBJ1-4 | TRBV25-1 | CASSEFRGANEKLFF
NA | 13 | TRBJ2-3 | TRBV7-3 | CASSLVGTDTQYF
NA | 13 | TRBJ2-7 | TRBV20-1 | CSAKRTGIYEQYF
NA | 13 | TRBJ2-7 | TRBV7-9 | CASSFTLSYEQYF
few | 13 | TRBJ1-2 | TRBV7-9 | CASSLGQGGGYTF
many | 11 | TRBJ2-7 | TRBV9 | CASSDLNEQYF
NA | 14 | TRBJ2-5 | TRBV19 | CASSRGGRLETQYF
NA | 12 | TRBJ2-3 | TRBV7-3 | CASRLQGGSQYF
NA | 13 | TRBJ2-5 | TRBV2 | CASSSDRKETQYF
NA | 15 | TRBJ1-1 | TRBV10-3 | CAISDIDYQDTEAFF
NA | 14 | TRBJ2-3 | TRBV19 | CASSTGENTDTQYF
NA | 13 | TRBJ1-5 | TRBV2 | CASSEDLRQPQHF
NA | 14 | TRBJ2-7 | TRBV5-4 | CASSLEGNPYEQYF
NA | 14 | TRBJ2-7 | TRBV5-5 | CASSTGGGPYEQYF
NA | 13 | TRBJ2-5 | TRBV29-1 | CSVEGPTSGFRHF
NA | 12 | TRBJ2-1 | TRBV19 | CASSPTGTEQFF
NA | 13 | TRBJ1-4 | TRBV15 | CATSRDPYEKLFF
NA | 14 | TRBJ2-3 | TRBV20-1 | CSAAGTGAGDTQYF
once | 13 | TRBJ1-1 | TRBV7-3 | CASSANLNTEAFF
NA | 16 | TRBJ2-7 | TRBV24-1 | CATSDTRGGPSYEQYF
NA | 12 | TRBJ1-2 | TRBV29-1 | CSVSGQDYGYTF
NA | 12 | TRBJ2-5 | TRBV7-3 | CASNNGGQTQYF
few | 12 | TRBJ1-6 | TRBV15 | CATSTGNSPLHF
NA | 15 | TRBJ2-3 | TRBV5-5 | CASSSWGGGTDTQYF
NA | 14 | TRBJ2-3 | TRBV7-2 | CASGPSGSTDTQYF
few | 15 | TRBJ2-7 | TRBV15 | CATSRGGYFSYEQYF
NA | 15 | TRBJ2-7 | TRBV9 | CASSVVAGGLYEQYF
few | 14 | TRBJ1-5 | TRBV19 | CASSHWGVSQPQHF
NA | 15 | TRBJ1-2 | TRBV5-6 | CASSLVGSSDYGYTF
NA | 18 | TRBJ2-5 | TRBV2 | CASSDGTSGLFGGETQYF
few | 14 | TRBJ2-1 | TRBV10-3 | CAISESRINNEQFF
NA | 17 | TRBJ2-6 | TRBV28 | CASSVSGSNTGANVLTF
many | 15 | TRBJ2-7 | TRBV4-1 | CASSQAGTGTYEQYF
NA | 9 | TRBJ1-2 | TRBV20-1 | CSGVYGYTF
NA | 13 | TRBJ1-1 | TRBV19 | CASSEGMNTEAFF
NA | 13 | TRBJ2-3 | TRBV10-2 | CASSEGHTDTQYF